This T cell receptor (beta chain) was captured by sequencing in a study of cytomegalovirus exposure and HLA in healthy donors. Primers for the PCR totalled 60 Vbeta and 13 Jbeta. Original data processing: Unique TCR beta chains totaled some 80 million in a later count, with roughly 12 million of them shared. TCRdb's copy holds only in-frame clones and misses some; the assay was immunoSEQ multiplex PCR. V, J and clone size derive from that table, while D and trimming were established from the DNA sequence. The table lists over 120,000 clones, about 70% of them singletons. Study-level points and caveats: Later analysis identified several of the most significant clusters that appeared linked to common viral pathogens.

On this clone: The antigen is undetermined.

The CDR3 spans 15 residues. Germline loops: CDR1 SGHRS, CDR2 YFSETQ. V dropped 4 bases and J dropped 9; count of bases not matched to a gene: 5. The sample consisted of PBMCs. The chain joins TRBV5-1 to TRBJ2-1, with 15 bases that match TRBD2. The source of this sequence is an older woman in good health and CMV-seropositive. CDR3 DNA sequence: TGCGCCAGCAGCACCGGACTAGCGGGAGGGAGTGAGCAGTTCTTC. Amino acids: CASSTGLAGGSEQFF.